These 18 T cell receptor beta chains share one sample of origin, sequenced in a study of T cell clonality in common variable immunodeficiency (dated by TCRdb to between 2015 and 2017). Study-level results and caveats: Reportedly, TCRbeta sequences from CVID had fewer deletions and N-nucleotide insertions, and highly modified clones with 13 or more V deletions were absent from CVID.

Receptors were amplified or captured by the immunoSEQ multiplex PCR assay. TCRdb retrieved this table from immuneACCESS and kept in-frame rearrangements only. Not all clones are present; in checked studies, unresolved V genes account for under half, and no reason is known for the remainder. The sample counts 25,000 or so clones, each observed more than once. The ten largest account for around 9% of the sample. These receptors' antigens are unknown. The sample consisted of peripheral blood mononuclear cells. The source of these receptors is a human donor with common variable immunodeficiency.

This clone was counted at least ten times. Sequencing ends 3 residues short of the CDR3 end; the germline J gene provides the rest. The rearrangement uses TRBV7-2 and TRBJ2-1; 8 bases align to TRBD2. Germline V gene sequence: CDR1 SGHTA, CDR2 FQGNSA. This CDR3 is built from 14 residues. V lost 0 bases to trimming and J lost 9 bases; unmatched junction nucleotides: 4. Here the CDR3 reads CASSLAPGGVEQFF. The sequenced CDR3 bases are TGTGCCAGCAGCTTAGCGCCCGGGGGGGTTGAG.

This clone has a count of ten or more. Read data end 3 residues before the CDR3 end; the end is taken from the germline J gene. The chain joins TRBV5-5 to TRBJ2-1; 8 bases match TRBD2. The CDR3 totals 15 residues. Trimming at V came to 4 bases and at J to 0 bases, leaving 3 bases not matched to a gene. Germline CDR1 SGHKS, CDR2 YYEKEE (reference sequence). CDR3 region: CASSVAGSSYNEQFF. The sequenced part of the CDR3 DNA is TGTGCCAGCAGCGTAGCGGGGAGCTCCTACAATGAG.

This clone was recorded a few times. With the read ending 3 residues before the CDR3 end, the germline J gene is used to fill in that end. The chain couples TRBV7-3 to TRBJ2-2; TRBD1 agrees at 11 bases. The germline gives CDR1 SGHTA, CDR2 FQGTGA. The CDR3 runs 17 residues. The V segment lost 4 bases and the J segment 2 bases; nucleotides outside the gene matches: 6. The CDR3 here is CASSSTDRGLNTGELFF. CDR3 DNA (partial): TGTGCCAGCAGCTCAACGGACAGGGGGCTTAACACCGGGGAG.

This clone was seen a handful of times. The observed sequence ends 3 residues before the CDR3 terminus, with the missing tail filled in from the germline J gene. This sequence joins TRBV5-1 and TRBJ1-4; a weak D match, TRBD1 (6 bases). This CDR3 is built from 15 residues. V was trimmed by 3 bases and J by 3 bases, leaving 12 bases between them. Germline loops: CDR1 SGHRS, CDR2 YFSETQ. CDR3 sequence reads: CASSSTGISNEKLFF. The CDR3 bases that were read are TGCGCCAGCAGCTCCACAGGGATCTCTAATGAAAAA.

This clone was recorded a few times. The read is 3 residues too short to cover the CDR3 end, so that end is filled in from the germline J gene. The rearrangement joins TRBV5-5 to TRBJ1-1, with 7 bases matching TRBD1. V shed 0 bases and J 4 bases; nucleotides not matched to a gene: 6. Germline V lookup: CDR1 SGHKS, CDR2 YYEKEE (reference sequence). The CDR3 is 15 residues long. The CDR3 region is CASSLAGTEGTEAFF. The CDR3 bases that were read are TGTGCCAGCAGCTTGGCCGGGACAGAAGGCACTGAA.

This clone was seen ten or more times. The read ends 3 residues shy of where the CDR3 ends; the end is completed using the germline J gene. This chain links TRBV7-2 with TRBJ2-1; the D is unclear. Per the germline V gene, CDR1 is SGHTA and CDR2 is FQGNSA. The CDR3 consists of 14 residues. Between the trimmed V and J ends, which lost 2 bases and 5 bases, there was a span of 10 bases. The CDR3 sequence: CASSLQFQDNEQFF. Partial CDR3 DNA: TGTGCCAGCAGCTTACAGTTTCAGGACAATGAG.

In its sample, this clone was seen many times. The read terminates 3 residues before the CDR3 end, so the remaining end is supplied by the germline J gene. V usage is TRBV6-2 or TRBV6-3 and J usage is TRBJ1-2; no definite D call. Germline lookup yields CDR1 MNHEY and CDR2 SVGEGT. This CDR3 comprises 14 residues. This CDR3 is CASSSLKGGVGYTF. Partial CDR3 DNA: TGTGCCAGCAGTTCGCTCAAGGGCGGGGTAGGC.

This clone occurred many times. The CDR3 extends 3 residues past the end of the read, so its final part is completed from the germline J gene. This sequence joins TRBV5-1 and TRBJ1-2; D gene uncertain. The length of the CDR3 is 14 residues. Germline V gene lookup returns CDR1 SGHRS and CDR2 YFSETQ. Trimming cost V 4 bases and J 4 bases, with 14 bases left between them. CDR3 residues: CASSPDLVGYGYTF. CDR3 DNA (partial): TGCGCCAGCAGCCCGGACTTAGTGGGCTATGGC.

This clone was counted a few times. CDR3 loop: CASSLNQRVSYEQYF. The sequenced CDR3 bases are TGTGCCAGCAGCTTGAACCAGAGAGTCTCCTACGAG. This chain uses TRBV5-4 with TRBJ2-7; D is unclear. The CDR3 goes on 3 residues after the read ends, and that part is filled in from the germline J gene. In germline, CDR1 is SGHNT, CDR2 YYREEE (reference sequence). The CDR3 sequence is 15 residues long. Trimming took off 1 base at V and 0 bases at J, with 11 bases between the two ends.

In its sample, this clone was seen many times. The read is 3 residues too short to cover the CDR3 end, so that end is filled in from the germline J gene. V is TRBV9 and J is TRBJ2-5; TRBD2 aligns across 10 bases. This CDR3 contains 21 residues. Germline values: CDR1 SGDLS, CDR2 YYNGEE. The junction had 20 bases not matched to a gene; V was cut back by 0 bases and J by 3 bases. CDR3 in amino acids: CASSVDPGIAGGLGNKETQYF. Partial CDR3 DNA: TGTGCCAGCAGCGTAGACCCCGGGATAGCGGGAGGCTTGGGTAACAAAGAGACC.

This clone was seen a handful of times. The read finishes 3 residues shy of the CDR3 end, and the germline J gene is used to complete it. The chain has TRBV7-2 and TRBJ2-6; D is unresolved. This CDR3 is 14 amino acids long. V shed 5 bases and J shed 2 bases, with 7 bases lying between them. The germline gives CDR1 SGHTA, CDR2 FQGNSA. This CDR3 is CASSPRAGANVLTF. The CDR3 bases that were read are TGTGCCAGCAGCCCCCGCGCTGGGGCCAACGTC. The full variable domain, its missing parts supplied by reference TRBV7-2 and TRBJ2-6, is GAGVSQSPSNKVTEKGKDVELRCDPISGHTALYWYRQSLGQGLEFLIYFQGNSAPDKSGLPSDRFSAERTGGSVSTLTIQRTQQEDSAVYLCASSPRAGANVLTFGAGSRLTVL.

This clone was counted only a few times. The sequenced CDR3 bases are TGTGCCAGTAGTCCAGGGGTAGAGACCGGGGAG. It specifies CASSPGVETGE. The whole CDR3 protein reads CASSPGVETGELFF. The chain carries TRBV19 and TRBJ2-2, with D possibly matching TRBD1 (6 bases). The read stops 3 residues short of the end of the CDR3; the missing end is completed from the germline J gene. Germline values: CDR1 LNHDA, CDR2 SQIVND (reference sequence). The length of the CDR3 is 14 residues. V was shortened by 5 bases and J by 5 bases, with 12 bases between the two germline ends.

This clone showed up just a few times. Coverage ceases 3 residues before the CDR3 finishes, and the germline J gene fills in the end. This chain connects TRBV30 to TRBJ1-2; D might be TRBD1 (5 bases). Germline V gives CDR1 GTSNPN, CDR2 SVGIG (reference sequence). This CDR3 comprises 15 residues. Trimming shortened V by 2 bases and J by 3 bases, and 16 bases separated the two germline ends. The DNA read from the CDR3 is TGTGCCTGGAGTAGGGCGGAGGGGACTCACTATGGC. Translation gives CAWSRAEGTHYG. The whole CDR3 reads CAWSRAEGTHYGYTF.

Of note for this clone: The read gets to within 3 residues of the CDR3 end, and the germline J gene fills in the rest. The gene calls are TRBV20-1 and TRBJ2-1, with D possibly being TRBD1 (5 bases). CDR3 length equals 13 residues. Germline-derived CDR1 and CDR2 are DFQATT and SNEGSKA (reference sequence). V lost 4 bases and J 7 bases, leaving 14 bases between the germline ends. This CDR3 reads CSANSGFNNEQFF. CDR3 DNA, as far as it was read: TGCAGTGCTAATTCAGGGTTTAATAATGAG.

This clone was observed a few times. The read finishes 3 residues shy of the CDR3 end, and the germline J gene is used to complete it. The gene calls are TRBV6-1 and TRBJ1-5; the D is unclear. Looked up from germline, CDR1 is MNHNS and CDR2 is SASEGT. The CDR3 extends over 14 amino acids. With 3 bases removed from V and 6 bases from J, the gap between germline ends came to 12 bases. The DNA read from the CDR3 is TGTGCCAGCAGTGACCCCCGGAGCGGTCAGCCC. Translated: CASSDPRSGQP. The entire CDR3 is CASSDPRSGQPQHF.

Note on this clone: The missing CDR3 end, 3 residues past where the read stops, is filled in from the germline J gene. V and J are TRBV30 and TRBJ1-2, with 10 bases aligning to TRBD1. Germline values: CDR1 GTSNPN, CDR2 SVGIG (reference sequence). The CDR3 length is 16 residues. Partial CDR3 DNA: TGTGCCTGGAGTGTACCGGGACAGGGGAGGGGAGGGGGC. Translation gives CAWSVPGQGRGGG. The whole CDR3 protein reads CAWSVPGQGRGGGYTF.

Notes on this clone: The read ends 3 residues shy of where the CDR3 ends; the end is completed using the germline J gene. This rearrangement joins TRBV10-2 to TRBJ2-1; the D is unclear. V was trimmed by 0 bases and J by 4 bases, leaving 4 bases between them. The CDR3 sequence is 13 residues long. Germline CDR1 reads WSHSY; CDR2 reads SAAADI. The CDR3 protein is CASSESNYNEQFF. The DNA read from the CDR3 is TGCGCCAGCAGTGAGTCCAATTACAATGAG.

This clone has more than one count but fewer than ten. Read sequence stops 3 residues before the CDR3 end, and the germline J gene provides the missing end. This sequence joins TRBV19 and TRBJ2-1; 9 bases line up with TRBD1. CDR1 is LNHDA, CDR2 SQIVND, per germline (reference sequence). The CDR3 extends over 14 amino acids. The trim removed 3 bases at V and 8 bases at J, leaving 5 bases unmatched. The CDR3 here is CASSIGGTGYEQFF. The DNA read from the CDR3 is TGTGCCAGTAGTATCGGGGGGACAGGGTATGAG.